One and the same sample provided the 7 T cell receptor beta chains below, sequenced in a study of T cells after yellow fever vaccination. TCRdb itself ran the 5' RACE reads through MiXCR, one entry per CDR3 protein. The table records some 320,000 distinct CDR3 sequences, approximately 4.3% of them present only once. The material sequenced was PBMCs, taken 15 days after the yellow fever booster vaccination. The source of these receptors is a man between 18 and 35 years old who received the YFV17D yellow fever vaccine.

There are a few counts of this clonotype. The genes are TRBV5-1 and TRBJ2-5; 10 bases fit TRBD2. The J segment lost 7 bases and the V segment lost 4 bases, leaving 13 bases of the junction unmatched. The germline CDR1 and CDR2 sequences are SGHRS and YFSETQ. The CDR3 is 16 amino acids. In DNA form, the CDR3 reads TGCGCCAGCAGCCGAGACGGCACTAGCGGGGAGGGGACCCAGTACTTC. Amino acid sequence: CASSRDGTSGEGTQYF.

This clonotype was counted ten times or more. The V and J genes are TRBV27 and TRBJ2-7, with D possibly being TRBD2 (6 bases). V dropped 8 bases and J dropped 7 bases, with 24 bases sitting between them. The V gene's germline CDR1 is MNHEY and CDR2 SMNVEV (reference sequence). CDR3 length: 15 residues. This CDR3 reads CASSSRAGPLGEQYF. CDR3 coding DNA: TGTGCCAGCTCTTCTCGGGCGGGGCCCCTCGGGGAGCAGTACTTC.

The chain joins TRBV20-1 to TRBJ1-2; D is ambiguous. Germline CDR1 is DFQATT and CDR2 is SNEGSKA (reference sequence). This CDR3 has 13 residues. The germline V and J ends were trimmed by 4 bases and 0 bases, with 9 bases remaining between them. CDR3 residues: CSATLRANYGYTF. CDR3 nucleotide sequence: TGCAGTGCTACCCTCCGGGCTAACTATGGCTACACCTTC.

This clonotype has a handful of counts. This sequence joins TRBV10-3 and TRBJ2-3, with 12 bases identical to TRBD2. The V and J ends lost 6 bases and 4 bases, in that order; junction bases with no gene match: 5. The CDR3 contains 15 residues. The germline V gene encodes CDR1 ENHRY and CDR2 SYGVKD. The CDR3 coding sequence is TGTGCCATCAGCCTAGCGGGGGGGCAGGCAGATACGCAGTATTTT. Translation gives CAISLAGGQADTQYF.

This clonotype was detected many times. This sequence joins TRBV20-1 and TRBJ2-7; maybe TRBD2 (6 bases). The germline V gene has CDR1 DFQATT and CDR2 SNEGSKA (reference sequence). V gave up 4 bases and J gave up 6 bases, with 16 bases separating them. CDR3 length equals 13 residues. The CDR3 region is CSATPGGAGEQYV. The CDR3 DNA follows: TGCAGTGCTACGCCCGGCGGGGCGGGCGAGCAGTACGTC.

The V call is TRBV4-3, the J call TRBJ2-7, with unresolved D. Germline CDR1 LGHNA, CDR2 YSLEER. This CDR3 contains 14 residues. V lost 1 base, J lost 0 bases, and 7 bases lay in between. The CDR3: CASSQVRNSYEQYF. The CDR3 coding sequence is TGCGCCAGCAGCCAAGTTCGTAACTCCTACGAGCAGTACTTC.

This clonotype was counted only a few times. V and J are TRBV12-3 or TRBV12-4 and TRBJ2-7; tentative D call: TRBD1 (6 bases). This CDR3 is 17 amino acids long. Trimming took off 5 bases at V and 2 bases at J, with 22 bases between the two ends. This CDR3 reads CASSPRQDGVKPYEQYF. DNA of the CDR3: TGTGCCAGCAGTCCTCGACAGGATGGAGTAAAGCCCTACGAGCAGTACTTC.